This T cell receptor beta chain appears in the sequencing data of a study of T cell changes during pregnancy in multiple sclerosis. Only one count was recorded for this clone. The repertoire was sequenced with immunoSEQ multiplex PCR; TCRdb's copy has only in-frame clones and lacks some. The sample has 75,000 to 80,000 clones; 80% to 95% are singletons. V shed 5 bases and J shed 0 bases, with 11 bases lying between them. Germline assignment: CDR1 SGHAT and CDR2 FQNNGV. This CDR3 is built from 16 residues. The chain joins TRBV11-2 to TRBJ2-6; perhaps TRBD1 as D (5 bases). This clonotype was obtained from a female donor in good health, enrolled as a control in a pregnancy study. The sequencing here drew on peripheral blood, taken in the second trimester of pregnancy. The CDR3 reads CASSPLTASGANVLTF. CDR3 DNA sequence: TGTGCCAGCAGCCCTTTGACAGCCTCTGGGGCCAACGTCCTGACTTTC.